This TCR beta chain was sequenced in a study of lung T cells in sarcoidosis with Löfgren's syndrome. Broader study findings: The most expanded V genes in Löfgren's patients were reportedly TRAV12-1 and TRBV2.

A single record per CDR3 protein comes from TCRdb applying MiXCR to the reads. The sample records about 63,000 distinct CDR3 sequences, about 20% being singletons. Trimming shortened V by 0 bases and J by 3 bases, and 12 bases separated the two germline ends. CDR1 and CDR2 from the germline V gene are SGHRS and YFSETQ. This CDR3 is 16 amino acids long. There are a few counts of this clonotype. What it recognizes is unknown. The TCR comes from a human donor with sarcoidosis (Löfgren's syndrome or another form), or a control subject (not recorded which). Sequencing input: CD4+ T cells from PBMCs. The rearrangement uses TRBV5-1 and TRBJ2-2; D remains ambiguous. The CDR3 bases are TGCGCCAGCAGCTTGGCCTTGGACGGCGACACCGGGGAGCTGTTTTTT. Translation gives CASSLALDGDTGELFF.